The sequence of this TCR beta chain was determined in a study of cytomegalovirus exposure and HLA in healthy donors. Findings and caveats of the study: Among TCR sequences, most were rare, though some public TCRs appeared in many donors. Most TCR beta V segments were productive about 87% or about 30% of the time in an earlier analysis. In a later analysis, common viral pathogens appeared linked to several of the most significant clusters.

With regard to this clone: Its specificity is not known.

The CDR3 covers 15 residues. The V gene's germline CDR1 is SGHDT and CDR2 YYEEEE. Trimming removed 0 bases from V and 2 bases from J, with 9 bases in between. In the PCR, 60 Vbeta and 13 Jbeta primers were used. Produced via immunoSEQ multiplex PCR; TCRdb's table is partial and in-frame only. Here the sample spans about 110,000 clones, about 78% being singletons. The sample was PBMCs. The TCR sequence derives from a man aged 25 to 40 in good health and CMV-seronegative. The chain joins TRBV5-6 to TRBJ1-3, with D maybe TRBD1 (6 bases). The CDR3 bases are TGTGCCAGCAGCTTGGTACCAGGGGCTGGAAACACCATATATTTT. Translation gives CASSLVPGAGNTIYF.